This entry concerns a single TCR beta chain. Only in-frame clones appear in the TCRdb table, and some are missing; sequencing was by immunoSEQ multiplex PCR. The table records about 2,200,000 clones, more than 85% of them present only once. The CDR3 spans 16 residues. V was pared by 2 bases and J by 1 base, with 12 bases between. The germline gives CDR1 SGHTA, CDR2 FQGNSA. These data are taken from a study of shared clonotypes between healthy human individuals. CD45RO negativity and positive selection for CCR7 defined naive CD8 cells, a population that excluded terminally differentiated effector memory CD45RA+ cells.

Sequenced sample: naive CD8+ T cells from PBMCs. The receptor's source is a man between 18 and 35 years old in good health. Some clones in this sample may be carry-over from other donors' samples. The V gene is TRBV7-2, the J gene TRBJ2-1; no definite D call. The CDR3 is CASSLLPLGSYNEQFF. CDR3 DNA sequence: TGTGCCAGCAGCTTACTCCCGCTGGGGTCCTACAATGAGCAGTTCTTC.